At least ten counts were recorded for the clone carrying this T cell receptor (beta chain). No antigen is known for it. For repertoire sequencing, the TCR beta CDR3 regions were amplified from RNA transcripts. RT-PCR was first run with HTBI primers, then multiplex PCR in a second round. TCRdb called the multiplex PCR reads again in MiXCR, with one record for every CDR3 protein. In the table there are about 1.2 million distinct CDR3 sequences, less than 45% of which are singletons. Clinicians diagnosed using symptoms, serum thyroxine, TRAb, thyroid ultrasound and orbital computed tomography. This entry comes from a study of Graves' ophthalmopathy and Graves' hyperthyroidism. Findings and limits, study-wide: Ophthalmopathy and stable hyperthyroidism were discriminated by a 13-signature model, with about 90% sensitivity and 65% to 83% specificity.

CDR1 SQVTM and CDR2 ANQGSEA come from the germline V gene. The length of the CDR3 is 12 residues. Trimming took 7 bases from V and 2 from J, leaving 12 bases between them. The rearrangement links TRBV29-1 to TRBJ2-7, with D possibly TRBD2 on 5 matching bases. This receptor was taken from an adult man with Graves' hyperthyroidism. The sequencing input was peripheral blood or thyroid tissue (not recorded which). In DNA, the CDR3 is TGCAGCGCAAGGACGGAGGCCTACGAGCAGTACTTC. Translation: CSARTEAYEQYF.